This T cell receptor (beta chain) derives from a study of blood T cell repertoires in COVID-19. Germline V lookup: CDR1 SGHTA, CDR2 FQGNSA. V lost 1 base, J lost 7 bases, and 11 bases lay in between. The CDR3 has 14 residues. Under the authors' procedure: Nucleated cell counts were estimated from reference gene primer amplification. Profiling relied on immunoSEQ multiplex PCR, and the TCRdb table lists in-frame clones only, not all of them. V and J calls and clone size follow that table, whereas D and trimming were derived from the DNA. The data contain 200,000 to 250,000 clones, around 82% of them singletons.

The sequencing input was PBMCs or T cells enriched from blood (not recorded which). The V gene is TRBV7-2, the J gene TRBJ2-1; D is possibly TRBD1 (6 bases). This receptor was obtained from a woman aged 40 to 50 with acute COVID-19. CDR3 bases: TGTGCCAGCAGCTTAGATGACAGGTTGAATGAGCAGTTCTTC. Encoded protein: CASSLDDRLNEQFF.